The sequence of this T cell receptor (beta chain) was determined in a study of blood T cell repertoires in COVID-19. Study at large: Italy, Spain and the United States were the sources of the convalescent and acute COVID-19 samples. The analysed material was cDNA or gDNA that came from T cells, B-cell-depleted T cells, or PBMCs.

Enrollees, about 18 to 89 years old, lived in 24 US areas. Method: immunoSEQ multiplex PCR; TCRdb's copy keeps in-frame clones and lacks some. The table includes some 360,000 clones, roughly 86% detected once. This clone was found a few times. The germline V gene encodes CDR1 LNHDA and CDR2 SQIVND (reference sequence). There are 15 residues in the CDR3. With V trimmed by 9 bases and J by 0 bases, 7 bases remained unmatched. The sample consisted of PBMCs or T cells enriched from blood (not recorded which). The rearrangement joins TRBV19 to TRBJ1-5, with 8 positions matching TRBD1. The receptor was derived from a woman aged 25-40 years who had been exposed to COVID-19. The CDR3 DNA reads as TGTGCCAGCACTACCACAGGGGGTAGCAATCAGCCCCAGCATTTT. Translation gives CASTTTGGSNQPQHF.